This TCR beta chain is from a study of immune aging and cytomegalovirus after organ transplant. Remarks on this clonotype: Its antigen is as yet unknown.

A microwell BD Rhapsody targeted mRNA and AbSeq workflow captured the cells and built the libraries. TCRdb called the single-cell sequencing reads again in MiXCR, with one record for every CDR3 protein. The profile shows about 21,000 distinct CDR3 sequences, roughly a third of them singletons. Sample time point: five sample-tagged time points from pre-transplant (day -1) to day 368 post-transplant, pooled. PBMC saw CMV IE-1 peptides for around twelve hours, without transport inhibitors. The thawed cells were rested overnight, then stimulated alongside CD28/CD49d costimulation. General observations from the study: After viremia, aged-phenotype cells rose post-transplant in all clones, sooner in large than small ones. In the seven largest clones, TCM cells declined over time.

CDR1 and CDR2 from the germline V gene are SGHDN and FVKESK. The CDR3 is 16 amino acids. V lost 0 bases and J lost 3; bases outside the gene matches: 5. V and J are TRBV14 and TRBJ2-1; 7 bases line up with TRBD1. The source of this sequence is a female donor who had a heart transplant and CMV viremia. Sequencing used CMV peptide-activated CD4+ and CD8+ T cells sorted from blood, obtained at five time points, pooled. Subset meaning: sorted CD8+CD137+ and CD4+CD154+ T cells after about 11 h CMV IE-1 peptide stimulation. CDR3 nucleotide sequence: TGTGCCAGCAGCCAAGATGGGGGACAGTTCTACAATGAGCAGTTCTTC. Encoded protein: CASSQDGGQFYNEQFF.